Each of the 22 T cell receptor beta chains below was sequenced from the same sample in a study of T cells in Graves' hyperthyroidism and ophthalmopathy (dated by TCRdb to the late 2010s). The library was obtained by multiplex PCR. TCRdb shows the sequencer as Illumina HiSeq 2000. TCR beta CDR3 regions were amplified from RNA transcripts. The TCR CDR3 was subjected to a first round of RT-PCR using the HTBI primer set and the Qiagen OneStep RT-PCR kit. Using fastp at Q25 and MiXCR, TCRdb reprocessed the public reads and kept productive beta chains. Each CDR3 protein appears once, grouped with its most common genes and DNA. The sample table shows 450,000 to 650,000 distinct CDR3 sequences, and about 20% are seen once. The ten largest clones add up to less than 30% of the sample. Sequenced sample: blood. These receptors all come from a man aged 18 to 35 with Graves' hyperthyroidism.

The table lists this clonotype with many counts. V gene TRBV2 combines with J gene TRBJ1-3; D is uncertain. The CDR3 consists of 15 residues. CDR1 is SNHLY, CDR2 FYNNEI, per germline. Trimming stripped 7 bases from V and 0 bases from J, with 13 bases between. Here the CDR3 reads CASKTGVSSGNTIYF. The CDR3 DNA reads TGTGCCAGCAAGACGGGAGTCAGCTCTGGAAACACCATATATTTT.

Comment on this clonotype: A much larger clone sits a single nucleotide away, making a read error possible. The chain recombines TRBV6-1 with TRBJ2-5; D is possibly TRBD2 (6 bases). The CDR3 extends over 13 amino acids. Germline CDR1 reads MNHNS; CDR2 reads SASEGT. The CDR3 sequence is CATSGGAQATQYF. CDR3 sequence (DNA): TGTGCCACCTCCGGCGGGGCCCAAGCGACCCAGTACTTC.

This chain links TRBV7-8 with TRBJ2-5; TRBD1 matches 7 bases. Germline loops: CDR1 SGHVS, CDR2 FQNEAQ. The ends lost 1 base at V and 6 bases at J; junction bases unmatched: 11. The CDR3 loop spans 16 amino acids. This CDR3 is CASSLGDSFVKKTQYF. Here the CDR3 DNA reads TGTGCCAGCAGCTTAGGGGACAGCTTCGTCAAGAAGACCCAGTACTTC.

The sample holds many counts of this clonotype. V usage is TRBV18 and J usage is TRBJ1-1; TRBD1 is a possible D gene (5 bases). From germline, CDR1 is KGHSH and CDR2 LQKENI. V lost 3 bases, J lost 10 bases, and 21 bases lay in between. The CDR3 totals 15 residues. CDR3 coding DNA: TGTGCCAGCTCACCGAATCTCGATGTAGACAGTGGAGCTTTCTTT. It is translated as CASSPNLDVDSGAFF.

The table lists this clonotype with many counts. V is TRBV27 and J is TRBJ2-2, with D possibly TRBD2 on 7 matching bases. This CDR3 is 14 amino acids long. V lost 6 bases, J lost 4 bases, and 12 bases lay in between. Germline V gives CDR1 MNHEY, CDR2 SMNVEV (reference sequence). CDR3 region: CASSRGGATGELFF. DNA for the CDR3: TGTGCCAGCAGCCGCGGGGGCGCCACCGGGGAGCTGTTTTTT.

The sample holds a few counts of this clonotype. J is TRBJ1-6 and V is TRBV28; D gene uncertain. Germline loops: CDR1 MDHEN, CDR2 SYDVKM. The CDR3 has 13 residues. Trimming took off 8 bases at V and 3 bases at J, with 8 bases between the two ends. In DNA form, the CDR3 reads TGTGCCAGCCGGCGGAACTATAATTCACCCCTCCACTTT. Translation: CASRRNYNSPLHF.

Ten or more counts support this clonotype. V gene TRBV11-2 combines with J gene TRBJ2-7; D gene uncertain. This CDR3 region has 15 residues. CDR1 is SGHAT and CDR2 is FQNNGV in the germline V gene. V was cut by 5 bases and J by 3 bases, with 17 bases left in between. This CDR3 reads CASSPGPLKGYEQYF. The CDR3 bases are TGTGCCAGCAGCCCCGGGCCCCTGAAGGGCTACGAGCAGTACTTC.

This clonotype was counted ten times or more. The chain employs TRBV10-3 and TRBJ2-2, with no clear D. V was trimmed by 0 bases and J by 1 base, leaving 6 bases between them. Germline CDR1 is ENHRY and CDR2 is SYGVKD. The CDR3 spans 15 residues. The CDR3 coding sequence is TGTGCCATCAGTGAGTCTCCGGGGAACACCGGGGAGCTGTTTTTT. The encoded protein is CAISESPGNTGELFF.

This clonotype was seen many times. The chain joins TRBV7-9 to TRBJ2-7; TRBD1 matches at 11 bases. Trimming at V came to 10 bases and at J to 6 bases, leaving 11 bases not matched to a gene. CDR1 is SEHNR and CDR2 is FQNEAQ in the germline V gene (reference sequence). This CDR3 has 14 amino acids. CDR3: CATGRGQGGSEQYF. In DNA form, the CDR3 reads TGTGCCACCGGGAGGGGACAGGGGGGCAGCGAGCAGTACTTC.

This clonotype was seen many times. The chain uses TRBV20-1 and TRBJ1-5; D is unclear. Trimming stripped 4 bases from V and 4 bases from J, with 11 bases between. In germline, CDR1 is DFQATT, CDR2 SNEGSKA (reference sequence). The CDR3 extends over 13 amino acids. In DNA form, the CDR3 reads TGCAGTGCTACCCCGGCTCTTAATCAGCCCCAGCATTTT. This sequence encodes CSATPALNQPQHF.

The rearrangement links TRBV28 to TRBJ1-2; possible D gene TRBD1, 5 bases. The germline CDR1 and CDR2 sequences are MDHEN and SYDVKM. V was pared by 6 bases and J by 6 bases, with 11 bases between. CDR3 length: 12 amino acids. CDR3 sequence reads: CASSSGIDGYTF. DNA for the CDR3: TGTGCCAGCAGCTCAGGGATAGATGGCTACACCTTC.

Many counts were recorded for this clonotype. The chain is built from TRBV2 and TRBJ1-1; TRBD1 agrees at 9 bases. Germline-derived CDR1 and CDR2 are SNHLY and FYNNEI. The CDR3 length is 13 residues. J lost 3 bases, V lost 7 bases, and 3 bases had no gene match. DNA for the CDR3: TGTGCCAGCACCAGGGACAGGGACACTGAAGCTTTCTTT. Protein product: CASTRDRDTEAFF.

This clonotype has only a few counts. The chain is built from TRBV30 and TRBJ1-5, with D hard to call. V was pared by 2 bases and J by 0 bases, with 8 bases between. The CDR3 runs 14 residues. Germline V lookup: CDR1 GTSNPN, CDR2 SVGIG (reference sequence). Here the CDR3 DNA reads TGTGCCTGGAGTAAGAGTGATAGCAATCAGCCCCAGCATTTT. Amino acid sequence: CAWSKSDSNQPQHF.

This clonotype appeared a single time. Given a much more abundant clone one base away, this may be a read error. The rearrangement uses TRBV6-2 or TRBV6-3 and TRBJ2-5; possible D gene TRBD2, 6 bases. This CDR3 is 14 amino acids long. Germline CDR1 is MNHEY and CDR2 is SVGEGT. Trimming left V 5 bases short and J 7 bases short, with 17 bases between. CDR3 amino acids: CASSTGLGAGTQYF. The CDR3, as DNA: TGTGCCAGCAGTACGGGACTCGGGGCAGGGACCCAGTACTTC.

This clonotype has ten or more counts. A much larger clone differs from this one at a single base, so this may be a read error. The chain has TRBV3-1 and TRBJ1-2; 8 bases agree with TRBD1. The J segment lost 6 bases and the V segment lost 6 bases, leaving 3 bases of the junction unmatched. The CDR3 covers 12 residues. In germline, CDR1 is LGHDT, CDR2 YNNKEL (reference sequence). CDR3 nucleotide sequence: TGTGCCAGCAGAGGACAGGGAGATGGCTACACCTTC. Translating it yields CASRGQGDGYTF.

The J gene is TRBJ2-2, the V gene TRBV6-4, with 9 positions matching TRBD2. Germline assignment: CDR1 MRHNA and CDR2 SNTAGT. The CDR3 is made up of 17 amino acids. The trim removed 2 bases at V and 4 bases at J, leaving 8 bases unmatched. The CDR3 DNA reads TGTGCCAGCAGTGACAATAGCGGGAGTGGGGCCACCGGGGAGCTGTTTTTT. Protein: CASSDNSGSGATGELFF.

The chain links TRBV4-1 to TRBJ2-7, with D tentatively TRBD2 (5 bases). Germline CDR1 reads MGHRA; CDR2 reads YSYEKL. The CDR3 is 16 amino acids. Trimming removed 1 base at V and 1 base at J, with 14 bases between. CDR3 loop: CASSQGKGRGSYEQYF. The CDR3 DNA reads TGCGCCAGCAGCCAAGGGAAAGGTCGAGGGTCCTACGAGCAGTACTTC.

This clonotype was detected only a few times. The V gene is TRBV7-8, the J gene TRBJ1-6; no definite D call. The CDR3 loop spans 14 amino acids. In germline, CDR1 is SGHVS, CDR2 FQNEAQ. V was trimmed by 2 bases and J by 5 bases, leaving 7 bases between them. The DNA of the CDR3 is TGTGCCAGCAGCTTAACCCCCGATAATTCACCCCTCCACTTT. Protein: CASSLTPDNSPLHF.

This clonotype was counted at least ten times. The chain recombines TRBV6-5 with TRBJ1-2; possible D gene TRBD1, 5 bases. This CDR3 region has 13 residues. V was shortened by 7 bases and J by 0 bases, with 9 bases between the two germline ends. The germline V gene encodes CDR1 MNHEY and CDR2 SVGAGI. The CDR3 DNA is TGTGCCAGCACAGGCAGGGCTAACTATGGCTACACCTTC. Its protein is CASTGRANYGYTF.

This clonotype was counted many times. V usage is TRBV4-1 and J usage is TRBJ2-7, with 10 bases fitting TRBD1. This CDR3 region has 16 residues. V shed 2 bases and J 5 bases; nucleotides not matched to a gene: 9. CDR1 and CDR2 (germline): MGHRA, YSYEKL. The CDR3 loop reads CASSQKADRGPDEQYF. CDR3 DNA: TGCGCCAGCAGCCAAAAGGCAGACAGGGGGCCTGACGAGCAGTACTTC.

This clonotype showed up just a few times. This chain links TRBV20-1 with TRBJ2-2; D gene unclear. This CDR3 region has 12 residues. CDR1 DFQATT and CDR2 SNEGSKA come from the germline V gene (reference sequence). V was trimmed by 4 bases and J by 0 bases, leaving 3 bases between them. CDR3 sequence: CSANSNTGELFF. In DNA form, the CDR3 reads TGCAGTGCTAATTCGAACACCGGGGAGCTGTTTTTT.

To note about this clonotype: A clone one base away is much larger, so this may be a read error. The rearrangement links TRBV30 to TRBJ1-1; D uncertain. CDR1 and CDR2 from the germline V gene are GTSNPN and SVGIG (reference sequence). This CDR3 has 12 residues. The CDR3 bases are TGTGCCTGGAGTTATCTGAACACTGAAGCTTGCTTT. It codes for CAWSYLNTEACF.